This passage covers 30 T cell receptor beta chains from one sample sequenced in a study of shared clonotypes between healthy human individuals. Produced via immunoSEQ multiplex PCR; TCRdb's table is partial and in-frame only. The sample has about 690,000 clones, less than 95% seen once. The material sequenced was memory CD8+ T cells from PBMCs. The subset: CD45RO+ cells pooled with CCR7-negative TemRA cells. Receptor source: a young man in good health. Some clones in this sample may be carry-over from other donors' samples.

The gene calls are TRBV11-2 and TRBJ1-1; D perhaps matches TRBD1 (5 bases). The CDR3 is 17 amino acids. Germline lookup yields CDR1 SGHAT and CDR2 FQNNGV. V was cut by 3 bases and J by 3 bases, with 20 bases left in between. The CDR3, as DNA: TGTGCCAGCAGCTTCTGGGGCACTGCTGGCGGGGACACTGAAGCTTTCTTT. It specifies CASSFWGTAGGDTEAFF.

The chain employs TRBV10-3 and TRBJ1-3, with D tentatively TRBD1 (6 bases). CDR1 and CDR2 from the germline V gene are ENHRY and SYGVKD. The CDR3 runs to 13 residues. Trimming shortened V by 10 bases and J by 4 bases, and 14 bases separated the two germline ends. CDR3 sequence: CATLGQRGNTIYF. DNA of the CDR3: TGTGCCACCTTGGGACAAAGAGGAAACACCATATATTTT.

V usage is TRBV28 and J usage is TRBJ2-7; possibly TRBD1 for D (6 bases). Germline V gene lookup returns CDR1 MDHEN and CDR2 SYDVKM. V lost 5 bases and J lost 3, with 17 bases in between. The CDR3 has 15 residues. DNA for the CDR3: TGTGCCAGCAGTCTCGCTCAGGGGTTGTTCTACGAGCAGTACTTC. Translation gives CASSLAQGLFYEQYF.

V gene TRBV5-4 combines with J gene TRBJ1-1; a possible D gene is TRBD1 (5 bases). This CDR3 is 14 amino acids long. CDR1 is SGHNT and CDR2 is YYREEE in the germline V gene (reference sequence). The V gene lost 3 bases and the J gene lost 1 base, with 10 bases spanning the gap. The CDR3 reads CASSWGVGNTEAFF. Written as DNA, the CDR3 is TGTGCCAGCAGCTGGGGGGTCGGGAACACTGAAGCTTTCTTT.

The chain has TRBV7-8 and TRBJ1-1; D call uncertain. V was cut by 2 bases and J by 1 base, with 14 bases left in between. This CDR3 has 16 amino acids. Germline V gene lookup returns CDR1 SGHVS and CDR2 FQNEAQ. CDR3 residues: CASSLSARRANTEAFF. CDR3 in DNA: TGTGCCAGCAGCTTATCAGCACGAAGGGCGAACACTGAAGCTTTCTTT.

The chain employs TRBV19 and TRBJ2-6; TRBD1 agrees at 8 bases. Germline V gives CDR1 LNHDA, CDR2 SQIVND (reference sequence). The CDR3 has 16 amino acids. The trim removed 9 bases at V and 2 bases at J, leaving 9 bases unmatched. The CDR3 loop is CASRLGRGPGANVLTF. CDR3 bases: TGTGCCAGCAGGCTAGGCAGGGGGCCTGGGGCCAACGTCCTGACTTTC.

The rearrangement uses TRBV7-9 and TRBJ1-1; 9 bases align to TRBD1. The CDR3 extends over 14 amino acids. Germline V gene lookup returns CDR1 SEHNR and CDR2 FQNEAQ (reference sequence). With V trimmed by 2 bases and J by 4 bases, 2 bases remained unmatched. The CDR3 spells CASSLSTGGTEAFF. The CDR3 nucleotides read TGTGCCAGCAGCTTATCGACAGGGGGCACTGAAGCTTTCTTT.

The chain has TRBV6-1 and TRBJ2-7; D gene ambiguous. The ends were cut back, 2 bases at V and 1 base at J, with 6 bases in the middle. The CDR3 runs 13 residues. Germline V gene data show CDR1 as MNHNS and CDR2 as SASEGT. CDR3: CASSERSSYEQYF. CDR3 in DNA: TGTGCCAGCAGTGAAAGGAGTTCCTACGAGCAGTACTTC.

The rearrangement joins TRBV4-3 to TRBJ2-6; 7 nucleotides match TRBD1. Germline V gene data show CDR1 as LGHNA and CDR2 as YSLEER. The CDR3 spans 15 residues. V lost 8 bases, J lost 2 bases, and 6 bases stayed unmatched. The CDR3 nucleotides read TGCGCCAGCGGTCCAGGGACAGCTGGGGCCAACGTCCTGACTTTC. Translation: CASGPGTAGANVLTF.

This clone was recorded once. The chain employs TRBV6-1 and TRBJ2-1; D gene uncertain. Per germline, CDR1 MNHNS and CDR2 SASEGT. Trimming took off 2 bases at V and 10 bases at J, with 12 bases between the two ends. This CDR3 region has 13 residues. DNA for the CDR3: TGTGCCAGCAGTGAATGGCAGCTTGGGGAGCAGTTCTTC. Encoded protein: CASSEWQLGEQFF.

The chain is built from TRBV11-2 and TRBJ1-3; D unclear. Deletions cut 8 bases from V and 0 bases from J, with 14 bases between. The CDR3 has 15 residues. Germline assignment: CDR1 SGHAT and CDR2 FQNNGV. This chain's CDR3 is CASGRLELSGNTIYF. The CDR3 region has the DNA TGTGCCAGCGGACGGTTGGAACTCTCTGGAAACACCATATATTTT.

The rearrangement uses TRBV11-2 and TRBJ1-5, with 7 bases fitting TRBD1. Germline V gives CDR1 SGHAT, CDR2 FQNNGV. After removal of 5 bases from V and 0 bases from J, the junction contained 7 bases not matched to a gene. The CDR3 is 16 residues long. CDR3 amino acids: CASSPLRGGSNQPQHF. The CDR3 nucleotides read TGTGCCAGCAGCCCTCTCAGGGGGGGTAGCAATCAGCCCCAGCATTTT.

This CDR3 is CASRLGGLIPYEQYF. The DNA of the CDR3 is TGTGCAAGTCGCTTAGGGGGACTGATCCCCTACGAGCAGTACTTC. V and J are TRBV12-2 and TRBJ2-7; the table's D gene call, TRBD2, was not cross checked with the DNA. TRBV12-2 is noted as a pseudogene. The CDR3 covers 15 residues.

This clone has only one observation. The rearrangement links TRBV7-9 to TRBJ2-7; 7 nucleotides agree with TRBD1. The CDR3 runs to 14 residues. The junction had 6 bases not matched to a gene; V was cut back by 0 bases and J by 7 bases. CDR1 is SEHNR and CDR2 is FQNEAQ in the germline V gene (reference sequence). The CDR3 DNA reads as TGTGCCAGCAGCTTAGCTGGACAGGTATGGGAGCAGTACTTC. The encoded protein is CASSLAGQVWEQYF. Full variable domain (missing parts from reference TRBV7-9 and TRBJ2-7): DTGVSQNPRHKITKRGQNVTFRCDPISEHNRLYWYRQTLGQGPEFLTYFQNEAQLEKSRLLSDRFSAERPKGSFSTLEIQRTEQGDSAMYLCASSLAGQVWEQYFGPGTRLTVT.

This clone was seen a single time. The chain has TRBV28 and TRBJ1-3; no clear D. From germline, CDR1 is MDHEN and CDR2 SYDVKM. The CDR3 covers 13 residues. Trimming removed 2 bases at V and 4 bases at J, with 6 bases between. CDR3 DNA: TGTGCCAGCAGTTTACTTTGGGGAAACACCATATATTTT. As protein: CASSLLWGNTIYF.

V is TRBV9 and J is TRBJ2-7, with a possible D match to TRBD1 (6 bases). The V gene lost 5 bases and the J gene lost 4 bases, with 22 bases spanning the gap. Germline V gene sequence: CDR1 SGDLS, CDR2 YYNGEE. This CDR3 region has 16 residues. The CDR3 DNA is TGTGCCAGCAGTCTCCGAGGGGGTGAGAAGCGGTACGAGCAGTACTTC. Its translation is CASSLRGGEKRYEQYF.

The chain is built from TRBV14 and TRBJ1-2, with TRBD1 matching over 7 bases. From germline, CDR1 is SGHDN and CDR2 FVKESK. The trim removed 6 bases at V and 4 bases at J, leaving 11 bases unmatched. The CDR3 runs to 15 residues. Written as DNA, the CDR3 is TGTGCCAGCAGTCAGAACCCGGGACAGACCTATGGCTACACCTTC. Translated, it gives CASSQNPGQTYGYTF.

On this clone itself: Other DNA sequences within the sample encode an identical CDR3. The gene calls are TRBV11-2 and TRBJ2-7; no clear D. Per the germline V gene, CDR1 is SGHAT and CDR2 is FQNNGV. The CDR3 is 14 amino acids. Trimming removed 1 base from V and 1 base from J, with 8 bases in between. The CDR3 protein is CASSLVGSSYEQYF. Written as DNA, the CDR3 is TGTGCCAGCAGCTTAGTTGGCAGTTCCTACGAGCAGTACTTC.

This clone was observed a handful of times. The chain links TRBV7-9 to TRBJ1-5, with a tentative D call TRBD1 (5 bases). V lost 5 bases and J 6 bases, leaving 14 bases between the germline ends. CDR1 is SEHNR, CDR2 FQNEAQ, per germline (reference sequence). This CDR3 spans 14 amino acids. The CDR3 DNA is TGTGCCAGCAGCCGCGGGGGGGTGCGTCAGCCCCAGCATTTT. It specifies CASSRGGVRQPQHF.

The chain's CDR3 is CAWSIGGGYEQYF. The CDR3 DNA reads as TGTGCCTGGAGTATAGGGGGCGGATACGAGCAGTACTTC. The chain has TRBV30 and TRBJ2-7, with 7 bases aligning to TRBD1. Germline CDR1 is GTSNPN and CDR2 is SVGIG (reference sequence). The V segment lost 2 bases and the J segment 4 bases; nucleotides outside the gene matches: 5. The CDR3 extends over 13 amino acids.

The chain recombines TRBV7-3 with TRBJ2-7; possibly TRBD1 or TRBD2 for D (6 bases each). The CDR3 contains 13 residues. Germline V gives CDR1 SGHTA, CDR2 FQGTGA. The V end was cut by 3 bases, the J end by 4 bases, with 10 bases between. The CDR3 here is CASSLGAGYEQYF. The CDR3 coding sequence is TGTGCCAGCAGCTTGGGGGCGGGGTACGAGCAGTACTTC.

The CDR3 protein is CASSLMRGGELFF. The CDR3 DNA reads TGCGCCAGCAGCTTGATGAGAGGCGGGGAGCTGTTTTTT. The chain combines TRBV5-1 with TRBJ2-2; D remains ambiguous. CDR1 is SGHRS and CDR2 is YFSETQ in the germline V gene. Between the trimmed V and J ends, which lost 1 base and 7 bases, there was a span of 8 bases. The CDR3 has 13 residues.

The V and J genes are TRBV6-5 and TRBJ2-7, with D possibly being TRBD2 (5 bases). CDR1 MNHEY and CDR2 SVGAGI come from the germline V gene. The V and J ends lost 1 base and 4 bases respectively, with 8 bases between them. The CDR3 is made up of 13 amino acids. The CDR3: CASSYYSGYEQYF. The DNA of the CDR3 is TGTGCCAGCAGTTACTACAGCGGATACGAGCAGTACTTC.

The J gene is TRBJ1-2, the V gene TRBV6-4, with D uncertain. Trimming pared 0 bases from V and 8 bases from J, leaving 13 bases between. CDR1 is MRHNA, CDR2 SNTAGT, per germline. The length of the CDR3 is 14 residues. The CDR3: CASSDSEGSGGYTF. The CDR3 DNA reads as TGTGCCAGCAGTGACTCCGAGGGATCCGGGGGCTACACCTTC.

The rearrangement joins TRBV29-1 to TRBJ2-7, with D tentatively TRBD1 or TRBD2 (6 bases each). Looked up from germline, CDR1 is SQVTM and CDR2 is ANQGSEA. Trimming took 5 bases from V and 4 from J, leaving 15 bases between them. This CDR3 has 13 amino acids. Here the CDR3 DNA reads TGCAGCGTTCTTATAGGGGGGAGTTACGAGCAGTACTTC. As protein: CSVLIGGSYEQYF.

The rearrangement uses TRBV27 and TRBJ2-1; TRBD2 matches 7 bases. CDR3 size: 14 residues. V was pared by 3 bases and J by 4 bases, with 3 bases of the junction left unmatched. Germline V gene lookup returns CDR1 MNHEY and CDR2 SMNVEV (reference sequence). The CDR3 reads CASSFLAEYNEQFF. CDR3 sequence (DNA): TGTGCCAGCAGTTTTCTAGCGGAGTACAATGAGCAGTTCTTC.

The genes are TRBV5-1 and TRBJ2-7; 10 bases map to TRBD1. CDR3 length equals 16 residues. V gave up 4 bases and J gave up 1 base; unmatched junction bases: 8. Germline V gene sequence: CDR1 SGHRS, CDR2 YFSETQ. The chain's CDR3 is CASSGKTGGLSYEQYF. The DNA for the CDR3 is TGCGCCAGCAGCGGAAAGACAGGGGGCCTTTCCTACGAGCAGTACTTC.

CDR3 protein: CASSAKREHCEQYF. CDR3 in DNA: TGCGCCAGCAGTGCAAAGCGGGAGCATTGCGAGCAGTACTTC. The rearrangement links TRBV10-1 to TRBJ2-7, with TRBD2 matching over 8 bases. Germline V lookup: CDR1 WNHNN, CDR2 SYGVQD (reference sequence). This CDR3 region has 14 residues. V was clipped by 4 bases and J by 6 bases; unmatched bases: 8.

The chain combines TRBV19 with TRBJ2-3, with TRBD2 matching 11 bases. This CDR3 comprises 16 residues. The V gene end was trimmed by 5 bases and the J gene end by 2 bases; junction bases not matched to a gene: 6. Germline V CDR1 and CDR2: LNHDA, SQIVND (reference sequence). The CDR3: CASSSLAGAFTDTQYF. The CDR3 DNA reads as TGTGCCAGTAGTTCACTAGCGGGAGCCTTCACAGATACGCAGTATTTT.

This chain links TRBV28 with TRBJ2-7; tentatively, D is TRBD2 (5 bases). Trimming shortened V by 3 bases and J by 5 bases, and 8 bases separated the two germline ends. Germline values: CDR1 MDHEN, CDR2 SYDVKM. This CDR3 region has 12 residues. In DNA form, the CDR3 reads TGTGCCAGCAGTTTGACCGGGGACGAGCAGTACTTC. It is translated as CASSLTGDEQYF.